These T cell receptor beta chains were read from a single sample in a study of shared clonotypes between healthy human individuals. Sequencing was performed with immunoSEQ multiplex PCR; in TCRdb, only in-frame clones are kept and a portion is missing. The sample consists of approximately 940,000 clones, about three quarters of them appearing once. Sequencing was done on a sample of memory CD4+ T cells sorted from blood. Source of these receptors: a man aged 18 to 35 in good health. CDR3s include the opening cysteine and the closing phenylalanine or tryptophan. A D gene is named only where the DNA matches it firmly. Not all rows give a size; the values are once, few, many and, for expanded clones, a class.

>-|TRBD1|TRBV2|TRBJ2-5
TGTGCCAGCAGCGGACAGGGGAAGGAGACCCAGTACTTC
CASSGQGKETQYF
>-|-|TRBV5-1|TRBJ2-1
TGCGCCAGCAGCTTGGCCAATTCGCGCGCTGGGGATGAGCAGTTCTTC
CASSLANSRAGDEQFF
>-|-|TRBV2|TRBJ2-2
TGTGCCAGTACAAAAGGTTTTGGGATGAACACCGGGGAGCTGTTTTTT
CASTKGFGMNTGELFF
>-|TRBD1|TRBV9|TRBJ1-4
TGTGCCAGCAGCGCGGACAGGGGGAATGAAAAACTGTTTTTT
CASSADRGNEKLFF
>-|-|TRBV9|TRBJ2-5
TGTGCCAGCGGTAGAGGAGAGGAGACCCAGTACTTC
CASGRGEETQYF
>-|-|TRBV7-2|TRBJ2-5
TGTGCCAGCAGCTTAGGGCCCAAAGAGACCCAGTACTTC
CASSLGPKETQYF
>-|-|TRBV2|TRBJ2-2
TGTGCCAGCAGTGAAGCTAATTGGGCCGGGGAGCTGTTTTTT
CASSEANWAGELFF
>-|TRBD1|TRBV30|TRBJ1-2
TGTGCCTGGAGTCCCACAGGGGGACTCTATGGCTACACCTTC
CAWSPTGGLYGYTF
>-|TRBD1|TRBV4-1|TRBJ2-6
TGCGCCAGCAGCCAACAAGGACAGGGCTTGGGCTCTGGGGCCAACGTCCTGACTTTC
CASSQQGQGLGSGANVLTF
>-|-|TRBV6-4|TRBJ2-7
TGTGCCAGCAGGCCTCAGGGTATGCGTTACGAGCAGTACTTC
CASRPQGMRYEQYF
>-|TRBD2|TRBV11-2|TRBJ2-2
TGTGCCAGCAGACCTCTTTTTAGCGGGACCACGAACACCGGGGAGCTGTTTTTT
CASRPLFSGTTNTGELFF
>-|-|TRBV7-9|TRBJ1-3
TGTGCCAGCAGCTTAGCTTTGCCTGGAAACACCATATATTTT
CASSLALPGNTIYF
>-|TRBD1|TRBV4-3|TRBJ2-7
TGCGCCAGCAGCCAAGATGGGCCAGGGGGCGGCCCCTACGAGCAGTACTTC
CASSQDGPGGGPYEQYF
>-|TRBD2|TRBV19|TRBJ2-1
TGTGCCAGTAGTATAGCTAGCGGGAGGGATGAGCAGTTCTTC
CASSIASGRDEQFF
>-|TRBD1|TRBV10-3|TRBJ1-5
TGTGCCATCAGTGCAGGGGGGGATCAGCCCCAGCATTTT
CAISAGGDQPQHF
>-|-|TRBV30|TRBJ1-6
TGTGCCTGGAGTCTGGATTCACCCCTCCACTTT
CAWSLDSPLHF
>-|-|TRBV28|TRBJ2-3
TGTGCCAGCAGTAGCCGTAAGGAGTTAGGCACAGATACGCAGTATTTT
CASSSRKELGTDTQYF
>once|-|TRBV5-1|TRBJ1-1
TGCGCCAGCAAGGAGGACACTGAAGCTTTCTTT
CASKEDTEAFF
>-|TRBD1|TRBV6-1|TRBJ2-1
TGTGCCAGCAGCCCAAGGTGGGACAGCTTTTCCGAGCAGTTCTTC
CASSPRWDSFSEQFF